This T cell receptor (beta chain) is drawn from a study of T-cell reconstitution after alpha-beta-depleted transplantation in children. Trimming took off 0 bases at V and 2 bases at J, with 12 bases between the two ends. The germline CDR1 and CDR2 sequences are SGHRS and YFSETQ. The CDR3 is made up of 15 amino acids. At least ten counts were recorded for this clonotype. Construction of the TCRbeta library involved unique molecular identifiers. Using its own MiXCR run on the PCR reads, TCRdb lists one record per CDR3 protein. The sample gives 60,000 to 80,000 distinct CDR3 sequences, around 6.6% of which show up once; approximately 2.4% is in the top ten.

Source: PBMCs from the stem cell graft donor, taken from the stem cell graft. This chain links TRBV5-1 with TRBJ2-7; D may be TRBD1 (6 bases). The TCR originated in a human donor who donated a stem cell graft to a child with acute lymphoblastic leukemia. In DNA, the CDR3 is TGCGCCAGCAGCTTGGTAGCAGGGGCTACCTACGAGCAGTACTTC. Translating gives CASSLVAGATYEQYF.